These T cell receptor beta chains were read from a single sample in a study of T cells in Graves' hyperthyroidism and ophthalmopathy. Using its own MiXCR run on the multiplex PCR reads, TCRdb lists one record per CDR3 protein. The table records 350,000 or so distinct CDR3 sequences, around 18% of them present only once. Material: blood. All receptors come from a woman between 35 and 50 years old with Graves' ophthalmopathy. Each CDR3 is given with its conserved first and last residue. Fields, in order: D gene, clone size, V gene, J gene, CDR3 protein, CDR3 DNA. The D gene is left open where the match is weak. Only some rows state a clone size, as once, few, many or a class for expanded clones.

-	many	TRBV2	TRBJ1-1	CASSRDANPREAFF	TGTGCCAGCAGCCGGGACGCAAACCCTCGTGAAGCTTTCTTT
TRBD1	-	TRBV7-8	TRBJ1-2	CASSLEKTGKGYTF	TGTGCCAGCAGCTTAGAAAAGACAGGGAAGGGCTACACCTTC
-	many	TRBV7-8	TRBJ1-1	CASSLSYLNTEAFF	TGTGCCAGCAGCTTATCGTACCTGAACACTGAAGCTTTCTTT
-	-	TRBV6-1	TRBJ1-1	CASSRPDGEAFF	TGTGCCAGCAGTCGACCGGATGGAGAAGCTTTCTTT
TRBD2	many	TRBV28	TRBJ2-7	CPSSLPAGAREQYF	TGTCCCAGCAGTTTACCAGCGGGAGCGCGGGAGCAGTACTTC
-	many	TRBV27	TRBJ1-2	CASRNTGSIFYGYTF	TGTGCCAGCAGAAATACAGGGTCCATTTTCTATGGCTACACCTTC
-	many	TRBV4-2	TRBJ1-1	CASSQGTVGRNTEAFF	TGTGCCAGCAGCCAAGGGACAGTCGGGAGGAACACTGAAGCTTTCTTT
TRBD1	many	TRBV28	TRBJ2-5	CASSSLTGGKAKTQYF	TGTGCCAGCAGTTCCCTGACAGGGGGAAAAGCAAAGACCCAGTACTTC
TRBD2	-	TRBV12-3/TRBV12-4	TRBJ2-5	CASSLFPSGRGETQYF	TGTGCCAGCAGTTTATTTCCTAGCGGGAGAGGAGAGACTCAGTACTTC
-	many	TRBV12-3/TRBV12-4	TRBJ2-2	CASGSNTGELFF	TGTGCCAGCGGGTCGAACACCGGGGAGCTGTTTTTT
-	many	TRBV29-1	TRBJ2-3	CSVVLFGSLSTDTQYF	TGCAGCGTTGTTTTGTTTGGCAGCCTGAGCACAGATACGCAGTATTTT
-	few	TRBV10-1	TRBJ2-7	CASSVGVYMDGSSYEQYF	TGCGCCAGCAGTGTAGGAGTTTATATGGACGGGAGCTCCTACGAGCAGTACTTC
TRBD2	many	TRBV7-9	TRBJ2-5	CASSLDGRAHQETQYF	TGTGCCAGCAGCTTAGACGGGAGGGCCCACCAAGAGACCCAGTACTTC
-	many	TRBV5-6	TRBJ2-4	CASSLQGLAKNIQYF	TGTGCCAGCAGCTTACAGGGTCTAGCCAAAAACATTCAGTACTTC
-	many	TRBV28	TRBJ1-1	CASDYSLNTEAFF	TGTGCCAGCGACTACAGCCTGAACACTGAAGCTTTCTTT
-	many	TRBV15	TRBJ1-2	CATSREKQTNYGYTF	TGTGCCACCAGCAGAGAAAAACAGACTAACTATGGCTACACCTTC
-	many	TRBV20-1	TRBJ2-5	CSASVLADQETQYF	TGCAGTGCTAGTGTCCTGGCAGACCAAGAGACCCAGTACTTC
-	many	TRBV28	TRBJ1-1	CASSFGGGEAFF	TGTGCCAGCAGTTTCGGAGGGGGTGAAGCTTTCTTT
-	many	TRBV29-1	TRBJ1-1	CSVDQAWDTEAFF	TGCAGCGTTGATCAGGCTTGGGACACTGAAGCTTTCTTT
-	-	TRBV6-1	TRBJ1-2	CASSTGEGGYGYTF	TGTGCCAGCAGTACCGGGGAGGGCGGCTATGGCTACACCTTC
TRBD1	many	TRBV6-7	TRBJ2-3	CASSPAGGPTGVRVPTDTQYF	TGTGCCAGCAGTCCAGCAGGAGGGCCGACAGGGGTAAGGGTTCCCACAGATACGCAGTATTTT
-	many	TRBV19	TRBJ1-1	CASSMGALGDTEAFF	TGTGCCAGTAGTATGGGGGCCTTGGGGGACACTGAAGCTTTCTTT
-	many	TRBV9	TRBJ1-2	CASSTNYGYTF	TGTGCCAGCAGCACCAACTATGGCTACACCTTC
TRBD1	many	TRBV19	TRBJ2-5	CASSLWTGRTAETQYF	TGTGCCAGTAGTCTCTGGACAGGGAGGACTGCAGAGACCCAGTACTTC
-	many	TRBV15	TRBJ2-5	CATSRVVGGVPETQYF	TGTGCCACCAGCAGAGTCGTCGGAGGGGTTCCGGAGACCCAGTACTTC
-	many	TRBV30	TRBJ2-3	CAWSKVLTDTQYF	TGTGCCTGGAGTAAGGTCCTCACAGATACGCAGTATTTT
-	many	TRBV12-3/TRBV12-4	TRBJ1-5	CASTTGSSNQPQHF	TGTGCCAGCACCACAGGGTCTAGCAATCAGCCCCAGCATTTT
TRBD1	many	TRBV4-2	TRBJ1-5	CASSHGQGEDQPQHF	TGTGCCAGCAGCCATGGACAGGGGGAGGATCAGCCCCAGCATTTT
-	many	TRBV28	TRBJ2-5	CASTPITGRQETQYF	TGTGCCAGCACCCCTATCACAGGGAGACAAGAGACCCAGTACTTC
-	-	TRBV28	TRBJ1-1	CASSLSPEQGLRTEAFF	TGTGCCAGCAGTTTATCCCCTGAACAGGGACTTAGAACTGAAGCTTTCTTT
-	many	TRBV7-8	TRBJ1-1	CASSPGPGEVFF	TGTGCCAGCAGCCCCGGACCGGGGGAAGTTTTCTTT
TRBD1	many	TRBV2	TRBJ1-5	CASSPGTALQPQHF	TGTGCCAGCAGCCCGGGGACAGCTCTTCAGCCCCAGCATTTT
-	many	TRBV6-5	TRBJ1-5	CASSSPGTYSNQPQHF	TGTGCCAGCAGTTCGCCGGGAACCTATAGCAATCAGCCCCAGCATTTT
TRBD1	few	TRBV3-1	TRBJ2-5	CASSQYRGYQETQYF	TGTGCCAGCAGCCAATACAGGGGTTACCAAGAGACCCAGTACTTC
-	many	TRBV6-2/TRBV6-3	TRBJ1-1	CASSYLRGGLPITEAFF	TGTGCCAGCAGTTACCTCCGAGGGGGGCTCCCCATAACTGAAGCTTTCTTT
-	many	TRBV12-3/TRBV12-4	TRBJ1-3	CASSFVTGGISGNTIYF	TGTGCCAGCAGTTTCGTGACCGGGGGCATCTCTGGAAACACCATATATTTT
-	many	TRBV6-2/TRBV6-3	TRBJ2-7	CASSYYGTPYEQYF	TGTGCCAGCAGTTACTACGGGACCCCCTACGAGCAGTACTTC